This TCR beta chain originates from a study of Graves' ophthalmopathy and Graves' hyperthyroidism. This clonotype was seen repeatedly, ten times or more. Germline V CDR1 and CDR2: MDHEN, SYDVKM. This CDR3 is built from 11 residues. Trimming shortened V by 10 bases and J by 7 bases, and 13 bases separated the two germline ends. TCR beta CDR3 amplification used RNA transcripts. HTBI primers were employed in first-round RT-PCR, then a second-round multiplex PCR followed. From the multiplex PCR reads, TCRdb called clonotypes with MiXCR, one entry per CDR3 protein. The top ten clones hold 2.4% of a sample with more than 300,000 distinct CDR3 sequences, approximately 18% of them seen once.

V and J are TRBV28 and TRBJ2-5; no reliable D call. The material sequenced was peripheral blood. The origin of this receptor is an adult woman with stable Graves' hyperthyroidism. The CDR3: CATNLYGTQYF. The CDR3 DNA reads TGTGCCACCAACCTGTATGGGACCCAGTACTTC.